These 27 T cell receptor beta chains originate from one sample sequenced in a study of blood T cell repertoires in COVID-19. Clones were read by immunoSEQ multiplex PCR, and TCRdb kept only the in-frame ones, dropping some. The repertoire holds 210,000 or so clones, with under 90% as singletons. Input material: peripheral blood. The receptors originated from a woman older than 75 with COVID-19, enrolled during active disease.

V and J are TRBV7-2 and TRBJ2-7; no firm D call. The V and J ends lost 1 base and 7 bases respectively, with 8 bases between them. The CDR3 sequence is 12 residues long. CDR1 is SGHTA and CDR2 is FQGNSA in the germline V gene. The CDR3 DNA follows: TGTGCCAGCAGCTTAGAGATCGGGGAGCAGTACTTC. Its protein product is CASSLEIGEQYF.

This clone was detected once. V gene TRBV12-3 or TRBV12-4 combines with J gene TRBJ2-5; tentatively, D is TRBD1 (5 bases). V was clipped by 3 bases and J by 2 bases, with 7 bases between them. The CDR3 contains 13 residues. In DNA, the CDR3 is TGTGCCAGCAGTTTCAGGGTTCAAGAGACCCAGTACTTC. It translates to CASSFRVQETQYF.

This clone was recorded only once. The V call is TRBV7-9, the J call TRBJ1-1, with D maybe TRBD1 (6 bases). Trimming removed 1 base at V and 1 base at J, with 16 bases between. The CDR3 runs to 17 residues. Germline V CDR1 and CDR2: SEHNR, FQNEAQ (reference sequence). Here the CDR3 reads CASSLEGTLSSNTEAFF. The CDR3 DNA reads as TGTGCCAGCAGCTTAGAGGGGACACTAAGCTCGAACACTGAAGCTTTCTTT.

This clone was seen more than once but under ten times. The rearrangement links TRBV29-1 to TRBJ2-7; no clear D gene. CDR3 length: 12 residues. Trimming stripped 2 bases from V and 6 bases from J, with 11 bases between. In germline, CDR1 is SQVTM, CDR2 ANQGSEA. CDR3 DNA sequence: TGCAGCGTTGAATTGGCACGCTCCGAGCAGTACTTC. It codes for CSVELARSEQYF.

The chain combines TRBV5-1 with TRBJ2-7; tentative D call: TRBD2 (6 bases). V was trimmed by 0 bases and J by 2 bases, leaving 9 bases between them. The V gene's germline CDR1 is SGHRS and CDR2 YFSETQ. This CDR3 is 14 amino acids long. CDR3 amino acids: CASSLAGGTYEQYF. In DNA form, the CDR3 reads TGCGCCAGCAGCTTGGCCGGGGGTACCTACGAGCAGTACTTC.

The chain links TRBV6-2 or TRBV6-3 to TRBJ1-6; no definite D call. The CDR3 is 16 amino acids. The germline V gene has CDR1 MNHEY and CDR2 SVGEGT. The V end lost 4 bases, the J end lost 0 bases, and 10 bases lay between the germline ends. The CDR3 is CASSFRQASYNSPLHF. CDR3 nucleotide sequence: TGTGCCAGCAGTTTTCGTCAGGCCTCCTATAATTCACCCCTCCACTTT.

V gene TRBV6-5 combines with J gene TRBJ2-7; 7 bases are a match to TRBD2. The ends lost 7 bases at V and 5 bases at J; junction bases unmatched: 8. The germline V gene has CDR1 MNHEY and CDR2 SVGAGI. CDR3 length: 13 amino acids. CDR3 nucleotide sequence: TGTGCCAGCACCAGGACTAGTCAGGACGAGCAGTACTTC. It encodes CASTRTSQDEQYF.

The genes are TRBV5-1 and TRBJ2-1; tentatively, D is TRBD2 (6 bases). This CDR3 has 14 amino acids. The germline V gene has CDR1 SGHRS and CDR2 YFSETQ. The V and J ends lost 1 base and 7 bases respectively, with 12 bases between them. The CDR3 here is CASSLKSGGNEQFF. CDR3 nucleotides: TGCGCCAGCAGCTTGAAAAGTGGGGGGAATGAGCAGTTCTTC.

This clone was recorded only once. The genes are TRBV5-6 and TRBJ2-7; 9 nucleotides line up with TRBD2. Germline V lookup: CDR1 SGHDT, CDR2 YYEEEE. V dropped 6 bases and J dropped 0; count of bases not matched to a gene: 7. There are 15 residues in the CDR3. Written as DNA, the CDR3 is TGTGCCAGCACCAGACTAGCGGTGAGCTCCTACGAGCAGTACTTC. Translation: CASTRLAVSSYEQYF.

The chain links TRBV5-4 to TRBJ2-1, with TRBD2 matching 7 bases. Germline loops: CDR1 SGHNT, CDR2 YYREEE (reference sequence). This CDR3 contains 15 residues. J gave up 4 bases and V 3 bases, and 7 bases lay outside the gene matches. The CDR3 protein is CASSYPSGNYNEQFF. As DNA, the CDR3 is TGTGCCAGCAGCTATCCTAGCGGAAATTACAATGAGCAGTTCTTC.

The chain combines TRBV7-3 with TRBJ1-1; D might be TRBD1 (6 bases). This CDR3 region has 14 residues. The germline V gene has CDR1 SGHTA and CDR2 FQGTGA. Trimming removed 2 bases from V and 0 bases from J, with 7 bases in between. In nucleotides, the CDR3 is TGTGCCAGCAGCTTAGGACAGTTGAACACTGAAGCTTTCTTT. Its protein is CASSLGQLNTEAFF.

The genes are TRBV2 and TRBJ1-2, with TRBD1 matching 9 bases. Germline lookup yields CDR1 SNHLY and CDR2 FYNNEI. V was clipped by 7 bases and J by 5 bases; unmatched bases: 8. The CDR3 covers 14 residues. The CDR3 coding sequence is TGTGCCAGCACCCTGACAGGGGGTAGTTATGGCTACACCTTC. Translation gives CASTLTGGSYGYTF.

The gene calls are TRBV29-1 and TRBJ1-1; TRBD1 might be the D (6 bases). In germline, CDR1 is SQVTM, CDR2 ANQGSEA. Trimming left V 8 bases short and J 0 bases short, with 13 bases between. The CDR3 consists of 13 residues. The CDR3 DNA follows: TGCAGCACGTCACAGGGAGTGAACACTGAAGCTTTCTTT. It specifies CSTSQGVNTEAFF.

In nucleotides, the CDR3 is TGTGCCAGCTCACCCCAAAGGACTACAAGCGTTAGCACAGATACGCAGTATTTT. Its protein is CASSPQRTTSVSTDTQYF. The gene calls are TRBV18 and TRBJ2-3, with TRBD2 as a possible D gene (6 bases). Trimming shortened V by 3 bases and J by 0 bases, and 19 bases separated the two germline ends. The CDR3 sequence is 18 residues long. From germline, CDR1 is KGHSH and CDR2 LQKENI.

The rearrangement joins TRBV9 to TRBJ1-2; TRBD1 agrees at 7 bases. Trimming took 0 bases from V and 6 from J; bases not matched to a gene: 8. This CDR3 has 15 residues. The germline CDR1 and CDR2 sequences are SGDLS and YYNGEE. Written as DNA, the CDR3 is TGTGCCAGCAGCGTAGGGGAACAGGGGATAAATGGCTACACCTTC. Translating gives CASSVGEQGINGYTF.

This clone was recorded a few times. CDR3 DNA: TGCGCCAGCAGCCTCTCGAGGGTTTCCAATGAGCAGTTCTTC. Its protein is CASSLSRVSNEQFF. The rearrangement links TRBV5-1 to TRBJ2-1; D is possibly TRBD2 (5 bases). The germline gives CDR1 SGHRS, CDR2 YFSETQ. This CDR3 has 14 residues. Trimming took off 4 bases at V and 6 bases at J, with 14 bases between the two ends.

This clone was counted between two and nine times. The CDR3 nucleotides are TGTGCCAGCAGCGTAGCGAGCTCTGGAAACACCATATATTTT. This gives the protein CASSVASSGNTIYF. V is TRBV9 and J is TRBJ1-3; D is unclear. Germline CDR1 and CDR2: SGDLS and YYNGEE. V lost 0 bases, J lost 0 bases, and 4 bases lay in between. The CDR3 runs to 14 residues.

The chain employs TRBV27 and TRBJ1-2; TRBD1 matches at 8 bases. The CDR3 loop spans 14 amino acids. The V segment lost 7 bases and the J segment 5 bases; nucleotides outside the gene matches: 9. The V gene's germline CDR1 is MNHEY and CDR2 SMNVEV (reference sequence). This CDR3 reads CASKKQGGMYGYTF. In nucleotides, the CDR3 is TGTGCCAGCAAGAAACAGGGGGGGATGTATGGCTACACCTTC.

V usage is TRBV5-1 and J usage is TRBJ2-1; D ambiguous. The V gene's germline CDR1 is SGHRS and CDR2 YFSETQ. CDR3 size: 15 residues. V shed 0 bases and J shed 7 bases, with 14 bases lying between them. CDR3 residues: CASSLGTIAINEQFF. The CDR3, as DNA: TGCGCCAGCAGCTTGGGTACTATTGCGATTAATGAGCAGTTCTTC.

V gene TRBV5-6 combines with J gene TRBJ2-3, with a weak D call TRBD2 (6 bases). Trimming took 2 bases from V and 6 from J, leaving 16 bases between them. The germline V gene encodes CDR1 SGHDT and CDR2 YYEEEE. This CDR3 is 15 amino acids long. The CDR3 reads CASSFAGRTRDTQYF. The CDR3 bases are TGTGCCAGCAGCTTTGCGGGGCGTACTAGGGATACGCAGTATTTT.

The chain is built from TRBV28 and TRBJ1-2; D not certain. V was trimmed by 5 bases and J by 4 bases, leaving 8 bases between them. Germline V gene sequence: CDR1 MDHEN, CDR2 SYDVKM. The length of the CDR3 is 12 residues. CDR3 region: CASSGGAYGYTF. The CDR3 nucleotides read TGTGCCAGCAGTGGCGGAGCCTATGGCTACACCTTC.

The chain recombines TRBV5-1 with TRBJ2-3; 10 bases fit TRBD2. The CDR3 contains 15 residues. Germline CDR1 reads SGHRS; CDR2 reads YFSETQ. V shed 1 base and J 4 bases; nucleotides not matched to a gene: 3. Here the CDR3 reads CASSLRAGGADTQYF. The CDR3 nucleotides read TGCGCCAGCAGCTTGCGAGCGGGGGGGGCAGATACGCAGTATTTT. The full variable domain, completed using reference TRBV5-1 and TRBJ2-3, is KAGVTQTPRYLIKTRGQQVTLSCSPISGHRSVSWYQQTPGQGLQFLFEYFSETQRNKGNFPGRFSGRQFSNSRSEMNVSTLELGDSALYLCASSLRAGGADTQYFGPGTRLTVL.

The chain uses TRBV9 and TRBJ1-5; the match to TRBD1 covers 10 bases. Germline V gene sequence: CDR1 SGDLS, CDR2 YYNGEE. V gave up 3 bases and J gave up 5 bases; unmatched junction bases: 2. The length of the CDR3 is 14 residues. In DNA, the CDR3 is TGTGCCAGCAGCGAAGGACAGGGGGATCAGCCCCAGCATTTT. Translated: CASSEGQGDQPQHF. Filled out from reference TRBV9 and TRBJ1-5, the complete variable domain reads DSGVTQTPKHLITATGQRVTLRCSPRSGDLSVYWYQQSLDQGLQFLIQYYNGEERAKGNILERFSAQQFPDLHSELNLSSLELGDSALYFCASSEGQGDQPQHFGDGTRLSIL.

The chain's CDR3 is CASSPRGELFF. The CDR3 DNA reads TGTGCCAGCAGCCCCAGGGGGGAGCTGTTTTTT. V usage is TRBV2 and J usage is TRBJ2-2, with unresolved D. Per the germline V gene, CDR1 is SNHLY and CDR2 is FYNNEI. The length of the CDR3 is 11 residues. V lost 6 bases to trimming and J lost 8 bases, with 7 bases between them. The full variable domain, rest sourced from reference TRBV2 and TRBJ2-2, is EPEVTQTPSHQVTQMGQEVILRCVPISNHLYFYWYRQILGQKVEFLVSFYNNEISEKSEIFDDQFSVERPDGSNFTLKIRSTKLEDSAMYFCASSPRGELFFGEGSRLTVL.

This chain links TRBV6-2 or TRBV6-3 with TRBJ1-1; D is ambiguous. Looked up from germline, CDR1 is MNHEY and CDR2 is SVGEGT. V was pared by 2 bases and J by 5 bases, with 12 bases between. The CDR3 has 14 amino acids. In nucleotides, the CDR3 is TGTGCCAGCAGTTACGCCCAGGTCGGAACTGAAGCTTTCTTT. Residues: CASSYAQVGTEAFF.

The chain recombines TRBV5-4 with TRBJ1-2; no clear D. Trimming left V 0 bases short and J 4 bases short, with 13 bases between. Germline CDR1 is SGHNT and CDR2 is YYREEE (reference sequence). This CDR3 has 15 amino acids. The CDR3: CASSLAVQPGYGYTF. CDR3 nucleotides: TGTGCCAGCAGCTTGGCCGTGCAGCCGGGCTATGGCTACACCTTC. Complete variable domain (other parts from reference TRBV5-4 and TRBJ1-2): ETGVTQSPTHLIKTRGQQVTLRCSSQSGHNTVSWYQQALGQGPQFIFQYYREEENGRGNFPPRFSGLQFPNYSSELNVNALELDDSALYLCASSLAVQPGYGYTFGSGTRLTVV.

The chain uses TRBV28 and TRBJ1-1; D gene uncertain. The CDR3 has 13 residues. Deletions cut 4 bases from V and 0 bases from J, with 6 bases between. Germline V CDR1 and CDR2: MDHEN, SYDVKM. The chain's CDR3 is CASSWRVNTEAFF. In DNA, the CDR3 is TGTGCCAGCAGTTGGAGGGTGAACACTGAAGCTTTCTTT.